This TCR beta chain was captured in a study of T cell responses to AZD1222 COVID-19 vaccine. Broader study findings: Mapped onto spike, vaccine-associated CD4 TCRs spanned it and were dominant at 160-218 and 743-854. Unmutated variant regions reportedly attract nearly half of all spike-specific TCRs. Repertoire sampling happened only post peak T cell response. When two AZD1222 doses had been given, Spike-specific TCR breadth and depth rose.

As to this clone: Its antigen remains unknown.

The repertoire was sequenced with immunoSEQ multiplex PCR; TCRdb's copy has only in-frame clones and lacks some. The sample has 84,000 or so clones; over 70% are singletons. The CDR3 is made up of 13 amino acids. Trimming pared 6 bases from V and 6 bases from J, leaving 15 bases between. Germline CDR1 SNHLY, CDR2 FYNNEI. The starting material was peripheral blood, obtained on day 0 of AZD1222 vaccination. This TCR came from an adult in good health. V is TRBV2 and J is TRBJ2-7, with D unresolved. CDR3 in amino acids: CASRATKLVEQYF. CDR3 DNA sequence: TGTGCCAGCAGGGCTACCAAGTTAGTCGAGCAGTACTTC.